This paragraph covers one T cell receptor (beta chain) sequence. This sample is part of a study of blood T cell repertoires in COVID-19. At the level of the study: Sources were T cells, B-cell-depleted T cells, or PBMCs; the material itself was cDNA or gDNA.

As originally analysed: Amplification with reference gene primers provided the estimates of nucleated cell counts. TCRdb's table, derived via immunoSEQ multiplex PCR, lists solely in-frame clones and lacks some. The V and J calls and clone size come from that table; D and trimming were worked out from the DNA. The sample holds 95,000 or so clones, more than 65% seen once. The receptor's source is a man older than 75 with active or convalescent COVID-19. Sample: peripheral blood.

The CDR3 loop is CASSPGLAGHTGELFF. In DNA, the CDR3 is TGTGCCAGCAGCCCTGGACTAGCGGGGCATACCGGGGAGCTGTTTTTT. The chain carries TRBV5-4 and TRBJ2-2; 12 bases fit TRBD2. This CDR3 has 16 amino acids. Trimming at V came to 4 bases and at J to 5 bases, leaving 6 bases not matched to a gene. The V gene's germline CDR1 is SGHNT and CDR2 YYREEE (reference sequence).